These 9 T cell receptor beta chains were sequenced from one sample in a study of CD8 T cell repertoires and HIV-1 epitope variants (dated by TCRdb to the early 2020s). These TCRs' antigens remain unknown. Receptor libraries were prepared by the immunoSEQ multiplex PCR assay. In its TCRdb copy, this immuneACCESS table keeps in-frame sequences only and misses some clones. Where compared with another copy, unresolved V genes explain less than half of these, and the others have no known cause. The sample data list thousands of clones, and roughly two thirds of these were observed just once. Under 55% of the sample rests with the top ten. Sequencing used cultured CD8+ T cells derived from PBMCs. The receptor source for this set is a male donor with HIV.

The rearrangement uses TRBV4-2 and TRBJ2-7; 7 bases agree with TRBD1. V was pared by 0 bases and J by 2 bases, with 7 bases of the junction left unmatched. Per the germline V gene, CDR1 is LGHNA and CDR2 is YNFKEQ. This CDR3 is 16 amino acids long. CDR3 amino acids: CASSQDLEQGTYEQYF. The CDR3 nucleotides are TGTGCCAGCAGCCAAGATCTAGAACAGGGGACCTACGAGCAGTACTTC.

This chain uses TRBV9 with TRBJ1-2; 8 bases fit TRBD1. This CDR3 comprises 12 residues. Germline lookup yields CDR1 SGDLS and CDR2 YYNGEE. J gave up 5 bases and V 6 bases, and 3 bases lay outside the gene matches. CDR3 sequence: CASNQGAYGYTF. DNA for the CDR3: TGTGCCAGCAACCAGGGGGCTTATGGCTACACCTTC.

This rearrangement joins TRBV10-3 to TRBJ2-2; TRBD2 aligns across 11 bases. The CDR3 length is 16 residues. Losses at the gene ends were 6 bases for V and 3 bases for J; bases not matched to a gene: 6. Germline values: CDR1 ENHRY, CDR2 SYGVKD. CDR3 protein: CAIRATSGADTGELFF. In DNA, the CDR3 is TGTGCCATCAGAGCGACTAGCGGGGCGGACACCGGGGAGCTGTTTTTT.

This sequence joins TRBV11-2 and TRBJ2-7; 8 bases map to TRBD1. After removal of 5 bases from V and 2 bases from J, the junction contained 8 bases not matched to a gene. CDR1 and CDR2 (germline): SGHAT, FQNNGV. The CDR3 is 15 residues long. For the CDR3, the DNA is TGTGCCAGCAGCCCCCGACAGGGGACGGCCTACGAGCAGTACTTC. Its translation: CASSPRQGTAYEQYF.

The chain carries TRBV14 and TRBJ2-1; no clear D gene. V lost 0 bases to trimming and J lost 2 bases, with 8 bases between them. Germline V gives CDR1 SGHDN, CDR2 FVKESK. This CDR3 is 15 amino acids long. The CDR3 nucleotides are TGTGCCAGCAGCCAAGATCGGAAGCCCTACAATGAGCAGTTCTTC. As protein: CASSQDRKPYNEQFF.

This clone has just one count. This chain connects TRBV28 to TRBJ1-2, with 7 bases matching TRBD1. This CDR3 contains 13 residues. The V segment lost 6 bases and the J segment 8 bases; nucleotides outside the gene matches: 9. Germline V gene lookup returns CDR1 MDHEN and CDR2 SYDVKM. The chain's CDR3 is CASSTRQGGGYTF. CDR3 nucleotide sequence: TGTGCCAGCAGCACCCGACAGGGTGGAGGCTACACCTTC.

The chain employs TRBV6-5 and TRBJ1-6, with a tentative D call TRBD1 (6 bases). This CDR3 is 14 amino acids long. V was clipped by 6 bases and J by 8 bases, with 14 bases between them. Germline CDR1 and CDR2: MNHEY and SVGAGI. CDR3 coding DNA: TGTGCCAGCAGCCACGCCGAGGGGGATTCACCCCTCCACTTT. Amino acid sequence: CASSHAEGDSPLHF.

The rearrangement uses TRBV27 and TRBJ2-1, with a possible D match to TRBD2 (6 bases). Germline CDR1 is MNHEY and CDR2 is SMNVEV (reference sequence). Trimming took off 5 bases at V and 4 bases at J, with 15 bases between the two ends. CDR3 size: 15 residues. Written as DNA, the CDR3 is TGTGCCAGCAGTCCGGACTACACCCGTTACAATGAGCAGTTCTTC. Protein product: CASSPDYTRYNEQFF.

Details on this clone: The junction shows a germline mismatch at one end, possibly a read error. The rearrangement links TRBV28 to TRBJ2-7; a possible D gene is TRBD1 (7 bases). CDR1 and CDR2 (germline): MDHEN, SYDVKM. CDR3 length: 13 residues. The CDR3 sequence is CSATGGQSYEQYF. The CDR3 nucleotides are TGCTCAGCAACCGGGGGACAGTCCTACGAGCAGTACTTC.